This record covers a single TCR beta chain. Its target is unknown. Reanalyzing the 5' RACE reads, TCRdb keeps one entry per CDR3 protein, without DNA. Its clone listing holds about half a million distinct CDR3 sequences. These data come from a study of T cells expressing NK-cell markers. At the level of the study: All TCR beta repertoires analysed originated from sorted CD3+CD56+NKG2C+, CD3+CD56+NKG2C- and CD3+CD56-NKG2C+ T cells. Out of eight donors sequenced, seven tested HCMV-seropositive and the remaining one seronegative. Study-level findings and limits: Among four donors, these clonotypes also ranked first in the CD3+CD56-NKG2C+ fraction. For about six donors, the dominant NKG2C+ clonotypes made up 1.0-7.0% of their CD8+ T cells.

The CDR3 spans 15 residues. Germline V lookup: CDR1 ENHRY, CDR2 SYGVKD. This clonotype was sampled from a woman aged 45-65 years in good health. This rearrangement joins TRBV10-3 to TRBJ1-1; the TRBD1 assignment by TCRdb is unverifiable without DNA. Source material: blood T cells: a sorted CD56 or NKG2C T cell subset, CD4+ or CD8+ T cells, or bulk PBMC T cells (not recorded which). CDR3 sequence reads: CAIRATGDSNTEAFF.